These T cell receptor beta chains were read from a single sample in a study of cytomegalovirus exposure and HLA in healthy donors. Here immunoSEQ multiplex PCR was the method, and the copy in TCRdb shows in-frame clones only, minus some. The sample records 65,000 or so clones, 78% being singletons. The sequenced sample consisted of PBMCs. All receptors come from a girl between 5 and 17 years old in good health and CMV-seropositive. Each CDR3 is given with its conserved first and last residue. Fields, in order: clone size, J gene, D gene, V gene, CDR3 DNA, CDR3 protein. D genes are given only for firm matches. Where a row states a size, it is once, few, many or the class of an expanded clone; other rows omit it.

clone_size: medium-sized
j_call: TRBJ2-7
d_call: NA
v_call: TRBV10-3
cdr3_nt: TGTGCCATCAGTGATGATATTCTAGCCGGGCTATCGGGGCAGTACTTC
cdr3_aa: CAISDDILAGLSGQYF

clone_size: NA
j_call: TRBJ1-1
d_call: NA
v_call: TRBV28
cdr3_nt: TGTGCCAGCAGTTTAGTTCCTCGGGACACTGAAGCTTTCTTT
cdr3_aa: CASSLVPRDTEAFF

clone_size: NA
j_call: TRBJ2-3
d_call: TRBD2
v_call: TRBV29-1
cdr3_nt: TGCAGCGTTGCGGTCGGGGGGTGGACAGATACGCAGTATTTT
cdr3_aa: CSVAVGGWTDTQYF

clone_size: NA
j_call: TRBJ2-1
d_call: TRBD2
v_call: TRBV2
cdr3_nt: TGTGCCAGCAGTGAAGCGGGACTATCATACAATGAGCAGTTCTTC
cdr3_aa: CASSEAGLSYNEQFF

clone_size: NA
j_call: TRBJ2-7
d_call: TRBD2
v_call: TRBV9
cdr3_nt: TGTGCCAGCAGCGCGCATATGGACAGTCCCCGGGGGGGCCCTCCCCACGAGCAGTACTTC
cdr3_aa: CASSAHMDSPRGGPPHEQYF

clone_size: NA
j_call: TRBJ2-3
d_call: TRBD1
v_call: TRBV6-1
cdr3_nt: TGTGCCAGCGAACCGGGGACAGAGGGTGTTACGCAGTATTTT
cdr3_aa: CASEPGTEGVTQYF

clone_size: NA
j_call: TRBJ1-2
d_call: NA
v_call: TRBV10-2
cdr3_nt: TGCGCCAGCAGTGACAGATTCTATGGCTACACCTTC
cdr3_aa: CASSDRFYGYTF

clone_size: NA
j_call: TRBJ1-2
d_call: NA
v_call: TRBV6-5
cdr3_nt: TGTGCCAGCAGTTACGGTCGGGGGGCCGGCTATGGCTACACCTTC
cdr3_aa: CASSYGRGAGYGYTF

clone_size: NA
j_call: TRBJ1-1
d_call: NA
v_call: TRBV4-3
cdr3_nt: TGCGCCAGCAGCCAAGGAGGGGGATGGAACACTGAAGCTTTCTTT
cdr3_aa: CASSQGGGWNTEAFF

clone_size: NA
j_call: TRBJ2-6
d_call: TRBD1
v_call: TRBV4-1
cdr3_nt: TGCGCCAGCAGCCCCAGGGGGAAAGATGATTCTGGGGCCAACGTCCTGACTTTC
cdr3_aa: CASSPRGKDDSGANVLTF

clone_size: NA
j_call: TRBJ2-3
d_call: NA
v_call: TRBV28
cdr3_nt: TGTGCCAGCAGTTCCCTAGACAGGATTAACACAGATACGCAGTATTTT
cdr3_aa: CASSSLDRINTDTQYF

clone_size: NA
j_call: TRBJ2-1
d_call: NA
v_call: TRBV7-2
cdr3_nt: TGTGCCAGCAGCTTAGAAGTGGCGGGAAACAATGAGCAGTTCTTC
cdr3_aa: CASSLEVAGNNEQFF

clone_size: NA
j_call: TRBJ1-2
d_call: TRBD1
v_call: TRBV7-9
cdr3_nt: TGTGCCAGCAGCTTCGCTAGGGGGCTTATCTATGGCTACACCTTC
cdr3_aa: CASSFARGLIYGYTF

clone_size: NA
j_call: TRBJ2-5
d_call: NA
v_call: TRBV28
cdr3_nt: TGTGCCAGCAGTATCCCACTAGAAGAGACCCAGTACTTC
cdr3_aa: CASSIPLEETQYF

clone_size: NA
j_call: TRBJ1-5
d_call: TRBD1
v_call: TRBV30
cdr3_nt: TGTGCCTGGTCTATGGGACAGTCGAGTCAGCCCCAGCATTTT
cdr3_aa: CAWSMGQSSQPQHF

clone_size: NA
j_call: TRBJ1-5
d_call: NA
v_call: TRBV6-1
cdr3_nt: TGTGCCAGCAGCTCCCTCGGGGGGGGCAATCAGCCCCAGCATTTT
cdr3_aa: CASSSLGGGNQPQHF

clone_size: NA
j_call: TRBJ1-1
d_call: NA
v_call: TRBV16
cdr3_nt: TGTGCCAGCAGCCAAGAACAGGTCAGTGAAGCTTTCTTT
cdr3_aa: CASSQEQVSEAFF

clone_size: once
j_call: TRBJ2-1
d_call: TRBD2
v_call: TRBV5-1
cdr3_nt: TGCGCCAGCAGCTTGTATGGGACTAGCGGGAGTGGGGAATACAATGAGCAGTTCTTC
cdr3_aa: CASSLYGTSGSGEYNEQFF

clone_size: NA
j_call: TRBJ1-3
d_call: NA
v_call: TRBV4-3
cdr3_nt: TGCGCCAGCAGCCAAGATGTCCAGGGATTGTCTGGAAACACCATATATTTT
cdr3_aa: CASSQDVQGLSGNTIYF

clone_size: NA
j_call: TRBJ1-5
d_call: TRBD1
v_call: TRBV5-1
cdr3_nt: TGCGCCAGCAGCCTCGGGACAGGTCGACATCAGCCCCAGCATTTT
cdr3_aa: CASSLGTGRHQPQHF

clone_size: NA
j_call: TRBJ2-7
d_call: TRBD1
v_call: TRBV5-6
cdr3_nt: TGTGCCAGCAGCATAATCGGGACAGACACAACCTACGAGCAGTACTTC
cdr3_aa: CASSIIGTDTTYEQYF

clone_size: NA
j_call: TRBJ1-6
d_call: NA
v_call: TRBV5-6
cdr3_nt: TGTGCCAGCAGCTTGCGGGGGATCAATTCACCCCTCCACTTT
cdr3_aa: CASSLRGINSPLHF

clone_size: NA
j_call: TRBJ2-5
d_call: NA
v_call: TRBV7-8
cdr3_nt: TGTGCCAGCAGTGGTAACAGCAAAGAGACCCAGTACTTC
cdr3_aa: CASSGNSKETQYF

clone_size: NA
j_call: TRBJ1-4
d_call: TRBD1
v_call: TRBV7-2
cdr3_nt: TGTGCCAGCAGCTTGGGACAGTGGGATGAAAAACTGTTTTTT
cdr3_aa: CASSLGQWDEKLFF

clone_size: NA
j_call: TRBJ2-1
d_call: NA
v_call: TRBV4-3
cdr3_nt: TGCGCCAGCAGCCAAGATTCCGGGAGCTCCTACAATGAGCAGTTCTTC
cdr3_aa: CASSQDSGSSYNEQFF

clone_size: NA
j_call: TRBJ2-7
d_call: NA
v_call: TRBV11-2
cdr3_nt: TGTGCCAGCAGCTCGTTTAGCGGAGCGCACTACGAGCAGTACTTC
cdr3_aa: CASSSFSGAHYEQYF

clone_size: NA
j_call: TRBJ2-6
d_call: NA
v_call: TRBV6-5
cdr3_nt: TGTGCCAGCAGGCAACAGGGTTCCAACGTCCTGACTTTC
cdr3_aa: CASRQQGSNVLTF

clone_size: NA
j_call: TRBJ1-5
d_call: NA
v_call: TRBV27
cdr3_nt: TGTGCCAGCAGCCCCCCAGTGAATTTCCAGCATTTT
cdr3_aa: CASSPPVNFQHF

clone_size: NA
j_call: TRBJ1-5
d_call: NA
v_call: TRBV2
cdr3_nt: TGTGCCAGCACAACCCTCGACAGGTCCGATCAGCCCCAGCATTTT
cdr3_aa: CASTTLDRSDQPQHF

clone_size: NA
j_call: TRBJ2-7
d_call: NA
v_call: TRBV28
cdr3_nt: TGTGCCAGCAGTCCATCCGGGACTGTAGCCTACGAGCAGTACTTC
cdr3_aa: CASSPSGTVAYEQYF

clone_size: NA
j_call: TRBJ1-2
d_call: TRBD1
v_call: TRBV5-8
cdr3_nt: TGTGCCAGCAGCTGGATCAGGGGGCGAAGCTATGGCTACACCTTC
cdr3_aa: CASSWIRGRSYGYTF

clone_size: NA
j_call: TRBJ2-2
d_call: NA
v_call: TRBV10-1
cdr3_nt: TGCGCCAGCAGTGTACCGCCTACGGGGACCGGGGAGCTGTTTTTT
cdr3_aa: CASSVPPTGTGELFF

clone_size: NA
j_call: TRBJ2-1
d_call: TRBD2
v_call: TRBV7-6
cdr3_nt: TGTGCCAGCAGCTCAGAACTCAGCGGGGAAGAGCAGTTCTTC
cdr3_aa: CASSSELSGEEQFF

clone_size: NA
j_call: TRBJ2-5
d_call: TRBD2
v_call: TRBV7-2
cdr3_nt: TGTGCCAGCAGCTCCAGGGAGGGAGAGACCCAGTACTTC
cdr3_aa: CASSSREGETQYF

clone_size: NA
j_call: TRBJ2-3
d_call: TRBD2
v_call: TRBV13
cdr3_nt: TGTGCCAGCAGCCCCCTAGCGGGAGGTACAGATACGCAGTATTTT
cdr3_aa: CASSPLAGGTDTQYF

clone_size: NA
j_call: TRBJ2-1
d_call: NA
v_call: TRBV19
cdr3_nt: TGTGCCAGTAGTATAGGGGTCAGGGGAAGACGTGAGCAGTTCTTC
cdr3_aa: CASSIGVRGRREQFF

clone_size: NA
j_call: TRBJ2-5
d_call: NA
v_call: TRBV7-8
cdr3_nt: TGTGCCAGCAGCCTGGGACTCCAAAGGGAAGAGACCCAGTACTTC
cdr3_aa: CASSLGLQREETQYF

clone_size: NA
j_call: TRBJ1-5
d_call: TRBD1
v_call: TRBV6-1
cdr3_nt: TGTGCCAGCAGTGGAGGGGGGACAGTCAATCAGCCCCAGCATTTT
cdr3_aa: CASSGGGTVNQPQHF

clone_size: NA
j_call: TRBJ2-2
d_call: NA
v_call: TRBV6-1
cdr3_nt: TGTGCCACCCCCCCAGGGAACACCGGGGAGCTGTTTTTT
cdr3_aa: CATPPGNTGELFF

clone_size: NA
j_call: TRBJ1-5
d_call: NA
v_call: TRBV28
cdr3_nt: TGTGCCAGCAGCCTCAGACAGGGCAATCAGCCCCAGCATTTT
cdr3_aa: CASSLRQGNQPQHF

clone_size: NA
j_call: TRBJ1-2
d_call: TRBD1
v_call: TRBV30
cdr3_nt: TGTGCCTGTAAAGGGACAGGCTATGGCTACACCTTC
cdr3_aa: CACKGTGYGYTF

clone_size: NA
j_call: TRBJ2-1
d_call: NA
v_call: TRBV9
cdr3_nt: TGTGCCAGCAGCCCTAGCTCCTACAATGAGCAGTTCTTC
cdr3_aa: CASSPSSYNEQFF